This paragraph covers one T cell receptor (beta chain) sequence. Its cognate antigen has yet to be identified. No qualities accompany the bases; no much larger clone lies one base away. The CDR3 covers 11 residues, taking in both the cysteine and the phenylalanine. Just CDR3 DNA is preserved here, 33 bases in frame from base 1. V drops 6 bases and J drops 10 bases, leaving 10 bases in between. The sample originates from a study of T cells in Graves' hyperthyroidism and ophthalmopathy (dated by TCRdb to between 2018 and 2020). The study in broad terms: Peripheral blood samples were taken at the time of initial diagnosis, prior to any treatment. For training and testing, the 100 or so patients in the discovery cohort were randomly divided in a 7:3 ratio. Whether ophthalmopathy could be predicted prospectively was tested in an independent validation cohort made up of 18 to 20 hyperthyroidism patients plus 17 patients who later progressed to ophthalmopathy. TCR V-J signatures able to tell the groups apart were searched for in a discovery cohort of 90 to 100 patients, of whom more than 40 had Graves' ophthalmopathy and more than 55 had stable Graves' hyperthyroidism. The paper describes TCR Vbeta CDR3 sequencing of 120 to 150 peripheral blood samples, made up of roughly 45 ophthalmopathy patients, roughly 80 hyperthyroidism patients and approximately 17 progressor patients. After sampling, hyperthyroidism patients received methimazole starting at 30 mg daily, and ophthalmopathy patients received high-dose intravenous methylprednisolone. The study also compared thyroid tissue and blood T-cell repertoires from roughly six Graves' hyperthyroidism patients. Results and caveats for the whole study, not just this receptor: A model built on a 13 V-J signature distinguished ophthalmopathy from stable hyperthyroidism, reaching about 88% sensitivity and approximately 81% specificity in cross-validation and 80%/75% in testing. In validation, the model predicted progression to ophthalmopathy a median of approximately 6.6 months before onset, with over 60% sensitivity and roughly 77% specificity. No statistical method was used to fix the sample size in advance, and group allocation was not hidden from the investigators. Blood samples also contained most of the expanded thyroid clonotypes (frequency above 0.001), which suggests that blood repertoires may reflect thyroid immune responses.

Amplification of TCR beta CDR3 regions was carried out from RNA transcripts. The first round of RT-PCR for the TCR CDR3 was performed with the HTBI primer set and the Qiagen OneStep RT-PCR kit. The libraries were constructed in a second round of multiplex PCR and then size-selected and purified. Libraries were sequenced paired-end with 100 bp reads on an Illumina HiSeq2000. The paper's data handling went like this. Raw data were processed with SOAPnuke, discarding reads with adapters, uncalled bases, mean Phred below 15, or no exact constant-primer or identifier match. High-quality paired reads were merged with COPE v1.2.5, and unique nucleotide sequences were defined as clonotypes. MiTCR v1.1 was used to align the clonotypes against IMGT TRBV, TRBD and TRBJ reference segments. The analysis included only V-J combinations with a frequency above 0.0001, which together covered roughly 99% of the repertoires. The TCS score was defined as F50 (clonal expansion) divided by E x V (chaos), with BLOSUM62-based TCRdist calculated between CDR3 peptides within each V-J. Welch's t-statistics and random forest reduced 500 to 550 V-J features to some 14, which were used in a naive Bayes classifier (R e1071). TCRdb redid the processing of the public reads, applying fastp at Q25 and MiXCR, and retained in-frame beta chains. Rows with one shared CDR3 protein collapse into an entry with the most common genes and DNA. None of the V and J calls come from the authors' own analysis; TCRdb made them. This sample is represented by about 460,000 distinct CDR3 sequences; roughly 22% of them were singletons. Of the sample, about 53% falls within the top ten clones.

In the ophthalmopathy patients, disease was moderately to severely active, with a Clinical Activity Score of 3 or more, a NOSPECS grade of 4 or more, and a duration of less than 3 months. The study excluded patients with uncontrolled infections, other autoimmune diseases, pregnancy or lactation. Diagnoses were based on clinical symptoms, serum thyroxine and TRAb, thyroid ultrasound and orbital computed tomography. PBMCs were isolated from approximately 10 ml of fresh peripheral blood by Ficoll-Paque density gradient centrifugation. Total RNA was extracted using Trizol reagent, and RNA quality was assessed on an Agilent 2100 Bioanalyzer.

The TCR sequence derives from a woman in her 70s with Graves' ophthalmopathy. This chain is built from TRBV12-3 or TRBV12-4 and TRBJ2-1, with TRBD1 perhaps the D gene, on 6 matching bases. Material for sequencing was blood. The sequenced DNA is TGTGCCAGCAGGGCGAGGGGGGAGCAGTTCTTC. Its translation is CASRARGEQFF.